The 28 T cell receptor beta chains given below trace back to one sample, sequenced in a study of blood T cells in healthy people across ages. Using a J-beta primer mix together with a sample-barcoded 5' primer, a second PCR was run for about 6 to 12 cycles. TCRdb analysed the 5' RACE reads with MiXCR anew, one entry per CDR3 protein. Seen here are approximately 1.5 million distinct CDR3 sequences, 35% to 45% observed once, and the top ten hold under 5%. Material for sequencing was blood. The receptor source for this set is a woman aged 18-29 years in good health.

The genes are TRBV12-3 or TRBV12-4 and TRBJ1-2; TRBD1 is a possible D gene (5 bases). V lost 5 bases, J lost 4 bases, and 14 bases lay in between. The CDR3 extends over 14 amino acids. The CDR3 DNA reads as TGTGCCAGCAGTCCCAGACAGTTCCTCTATGGCTACACCTTC. Translated: CASSPRQFLYGYTF.

V gene TRBV4-1 combines with J gene TRBJ2-1; 7 nucleotides line up with TRBD2. Germline-derived CDR1 and CDR2 are MGHRA and YSYEKL. CDR3 size: 14 residues. Unmatched junction bases numbered 7, after V lost 6 bases and J lost 5 bases. CDR3 loop: CASRLATLHNEQFF. In DNA, the CDR3 is TGCGCCAGCAGACTAGCGACATTACACAATGAGCAGTTCTTC.

V gene TRBV4-3 combines with J gene TRBJ2-5; D gene ambiguous. The CDR3 runs 13 residues. V was cut by 0 bases and J by 11 bases, with 13 bases left in between. Germline CDR1 reads LGHNA; CDR2 reads YSLEER. The CDR3 protein is CASSQDIGNEQYF. The CDR3 nucleotides read TGCGCCAGCAGCCAAGATATCGGCAATGAGCAGTACTTC.

The V and J genes are TRBV6-2 or TRBV6-3 and TRBJ2-1; no reliable D call. CDR3 size: 15 residues. The V gene lost 6 bases and the J gene lost 0 bases, with 12 bases spanning the gap. The germline gives CDR1 MNHEY, CDR2 SVGEGT. Here the CDR3 DNA reads TGTGCCAGCAGCTACGGAATCCCCTCCTACAATGAGCAGTTCTTC. Protein: CASSYGIPSYNEQFF.

This clonotype has more than one count but fewer than ten. The chain recombines TRBV6-2 or TRBV6-3 with TRBJ2-3; TRBD1 matches at 7 bases. CDR1 is MNHEY, CDR2 SVGEGT, per germline. With V trimmed by 5 bases and J by 10 bases, 3 bases remained unmatched. The CDR3 contains 11 residues. The CDR3 here is CASSQGQAQYF. The CDR3 coding sequence is TGTGCCAGCAGTCAAGGACAGGCGCAGTATTTT.

This chain uses TRBV29-1 with TRBJ2-7; D gene unclear. V was clipped by 0 bases and J by 4 bases, with 7 bases between them. CDR3 length: 12 amino acids. Germline V CDR1 and CDR2: SQVTM, ANQGSEA. CDR3: CSVEEAAYEQYF. In DNA form, the CDR3 reads TGCAGCGTTGAAGAGGCGGCTTACGAGCAGTACTTC.

This clonotype was detected once. One end of the junction is discordant with germline, which a read error may explain. This chain joins TRBV5-1 and TRBJ1-2; 9 bases are shared with TRBD1. Germline V gene lookup returns CDR1 SGHRS and CDR2 YFSETQ. The CDR3 spans 15 residues. CDR3 in DNA: TGCGCCAGCAGCCACAAGGACAGGGGTAACTATGGTTACACCTTC. The encoded protein is CASSHKDRGNYGYTF.

The rearrangement joins TRBV12-3 or TRBV12-4 to TRBJ2-5; D gene uncertain. The better agreement between TRBJ2-7 and the DNA end casts doubt on the J call. There are 16 residues in the CDR3. CDR3 loop: CASSLTTTGRKDEQYF. CDR3 bases: TGTGCCAGCAGTTTAACTACCACGGGTAGAAAGGACGAGCAGTACTTC.

This clonotype has just a few counts. The chain recombines TRBV7-9 with TRBJ2-1, with TRBD2 identical over 8 bases. Unmatched junction bases numbered 8, after V lost 6 bases and J lost 4 bases. The germline V gene has CDR1 SEHNR and CDR2 FQNEAQ (reference sequence). This CDR3 has 15 amino acids. CDR3 DNA sequence: TGTGCCAGCAGTCGGGGGGGCGCGATTTACAATGAGCAGTTCTTC. Translated: CASSRGGAIYNEQFF. Looking up the rest from reference TRBV7-9 and TRBJ2-1 gives the full variable domain: DTGVSQNPRHKITKRGQNVTFRCDPISEHNRLYWYRQTLGQGPEFLTYFQNEAQLEKSRLLSDRFSAERPKGSFSTLEIQRTEQGDSAMYLCASSRGGAIYNEQFFGPGTRLTVL.

In the case of this clonotype: A read error may explain this, as a much larger clone is one base away. The rearrangement uses TRBV10-3 and TRBJ1-2; no firm D call. The CDR3 spans 12 residues. Looked up from germline, CDR1 is ENHRY and CDR2 is SYGVKD. The CDR3 loop reads CATSAENYGYTF. The CDR3 region has the DNA TGTGCCACCAGTGCAGAAAACTATGGCTACACCTTC.

This clonotype was seen a handful of times. V and J are TRBV20-1 and TRBJ1-1; 7 positions match TRBD1. This CDR3 region has 13 residues. Germline values: CDR1 DFQATT, CDR2 SNEGSKA (reference sequence). The V segment lost 5 bases and the J segment 10 bases; nucleotides outside the gene matches: 13. The CDR3 loop reads CSAVGTVIRGAFF. CDR3 DNA: TGCAGTGCTGTGGGGACAGTTATTCGAGGAGCTTTCTTT.

The chain is built from TRBV20-1 and TRBJ2-1; perhaps D is TRBD1 or TRBD2 (5 bases each). The ends were cut back, 7 bases at V and 2 bases at J, with 15 bases in the middle. From germline, CDR1 is DFQATT and CDR2 SNEGSKA (reference sequence). The CDR3 length is 14 residues. Here the CDR3 reads CSVKGTKTYNEQFF. For the CDR3, the DNA is TGCAGTGTCAAAGGGACCAAAACCTACAATGAGCAGTTCTTC.

This clonotype has only a few counts. The chain uses TRBV9 and TRBJ2-7, with a possible D match to TRBD1 (6 bases). V shed 5 bases and J shed 1 base, with 13 bases lying between them. The V gene's germline CDR1 is SGDLS and CDR2 YYNGEE. CDR3 size: 14 residues. CDR3 residues: CASSPQRGSYEQYF. CDR3 in DNA: TGTGCCAGCAGTCCTCAGAGGGGGTCCTACGAGCAGTACTTC.

V and J are TRBV10-3 and TRBJ2-2, with TRBD2 matching over 11 bases. CDR3 length: 16 amino acids. The V gene's germline CDR1 is ENHRY and CDR2 SYGVKD. The trim removed 5 bases at V and 5 bases at J, leaving 7 bases unmatched. Here the CDR3 DNA reads TGTGCCATCAGTTATTCTAGCGGGAGGACGACCGGGGAGCTGTTTTTT. Translated, it gives CAISYSSGRTTGELFF.

Of note for this clonotype: Given a much more abundant clone one base away, this may be a read error. The chain uses TRBV7-3 and TRBJ2-7; 8 positions agree with TRBD1. The J call could be wrong; TRBJ2-5 is a better fit for the DNA end. CDR3 length equals 13 residues. Germline V gives CDR1 SGHTA, CDR2 FQGTGA. The CDR3 coding sequence is TGTGCCAGCAGCTGTGACAGGGGAGAGACCCAGTACTTC. Translated: CASSCDRGETQYF.

This sequence joins TRBV5-1 and TRBJ1-2; weak D call: TRBD1 (5 bases). CDR1 is SGHRS and CDR2 is YFSETQ in the germline V gene. This CDR3 has 14 amino acids. Deletions cut 3 bases from V and 0 bases from J, with 9 bases between. The CDR3 bases are TGCGCCAGCAGCTGGACAAGTACTAACTATGGCTACACCTTC. Amino acid sequence: CASSWTSTNYGYTF.

This clonotype showed up many times. The chain recombines TRBV12-3 or TRBV12-4 with TRBJ1-1; D gene uncertain. The CDR3 runs 11 residues. V was pared by 6 bases and J by 6 bases, with 8 bases between. The CDR3: CASSLLAEAFF. The CDR3 region has the DNA TGTGCCAGCAGCTTATTGGCTGAAGCTTTCTTT.

A single count supports this clonotype. This chain uses TRBV12-3 or TRBV12-4 with TRBJ2-1, with unresolved D. The CDR3 is made up of 13 amino acids. V gave up 6 bases and J gave up 10 bases, with 16 bases separating them. In DNA form, the CDR3 reads TGTGCCAGCAGCCGAAAGGGCGGCTACGAGCAGTTCTTC. Its translation: CASSRKGGYEQFF.

The rearrangement links TRBV27 to TRBJ1-1; no definite D call. The CDR3 spans 13 residues. CDR1 and CDR2 (germline): MNHEY, SMNVEV (reference sequence). V was pared by 6 bases and J by 1 base, with 9 bases between. This CDR3 reads CASRLTTNTEAFF. The CDR3, as DNA: TGTGCCAGCAGGCTAACAACGAACACTGAAGCTTTCTTT.

The chain combines TRBV12-3 or TRBV12-4 with TRBJ2-7; 14 nucleotides align to TRBD2. The CDR3 spans 14 residues. Trimming cost V 2 bases and J 9 bases; bases outside gene matches: 3. CDR3 coding DNA: TGTGCCAGCAGTTTAAACGGACTAGCGGGAGGGCAGTACTTC. Translation gives CASSLNGLAGGQYF.

The V and J genes are TRBV20-1 and TRBJ1-1; D is perhaps TRBD1 (6 bases). Trimming took off 5 bases at V and 1 base at J, with 23 bases between the two ends. Germline V lookup: CDR1 DFQATT, CDR2 SNEGSKA (reference sequence). CDR3 length: 17 residues. The CDR3 protein is CSAPGGQSSLRNTEAFF. The CDR3, as DNA: TGCAGTGCTCCGGGGGGGCAGTCCTCTTTGAGGAACACTGAAGCTTTCTTT.

The chain recombines TRBV20-1 with TRBJ2-4, with 7 bases fitting TRBD2. The J call is uncertain, as TRBJ2-7 better fits the DNA end. CDR1 is DFQATT, CDR2 SNEGSKA, per germline (reference sequence). The CDR3 has 15 amino acids. CDR3 protein: CSARDPAGITYEQYF. The CDR3 coding sequence is TGCAGTGCTAGAGACCCAGCGGGAATAACCTACGAGCAGTACTTC.

This rearrangement joins TRBV20-1 to TRBJ2-7, with 9 positions matching TRBD2. The end of the DNA fits TRBJ2-5 better, so the J call may be wrong. The CDR3 contains 15 residues. Germline assignment: CDR1 DFQATT and CDR2 SNEGSKA (reference sequence). The CDR3, as DNA: TGCAGTGCTAGAGACCCTAGCGGGGCAGGAGAGACCCAGTACTTC. This translates into CSARDPSGAGETQYF.

The V gene is TRBV7-9, the J gene TRBJ2-1, with 8 nucleotides matching TRBD1. In germline, CDR1 is SEHNR, CDR2 FQNEAQ (reference sequence). The trim removed 1 base at V and 5 bases at J, leaving 4 bases unmatched. The CDR3 spans 15 residues. In DNA form, the CDR3 reads TGTGCCAGCAGCTTAGGGTACAGGGGGGACAATGAGCAGTTCTTC. It encodes CASSLGYRGDNEQFF.

This chain uses TRBV6-2 or TRBV6-3 with TRBJ1-1; possible D gene TRBD1, 6 bases. CDR1 is MNHEY and CDR2 is SVGEGT in the germline V gene. CDR3 length: 16 amino acids. The ends were cut back, 7 bases at V and 1 base at J, with 19 bases in the middle. Written as DNA, the CDR3 is TGTGCCAGCACTGAAAAGAACAGGGTTGCGAACACTGAAGCTTTCTTT. Translated: CASTEKNRVANTEAFF.

V usage is TRBV9 and J usage is TRBJ1-2; 9 positions agree with TRBD1. The V gene's germline CDR1 is SGDLS and CDR2 YYNGEE. The CDR3 loop spans 14 amino acids. With 2 bases clipped from V and 7 bases from J, the junction kept 6 bases outside the gene matches. DNA of the CDR3: TGTGCCAGCAGCGTCCTACAGGGGGCAGGTGGCTACACCTTC. It is translated as CASSVLQGAGGYTF.

The rearrangement links TRBV2 to TRBJ2-2; D is unclear. This CDR3 has 15 residues. CDR1 is SNHLY and CDR2 is FYNNEI in the germline V gene. V lost 3 bases and J 4 bases, leaving 12 bases between the germline ends. CDR3 in amino acids: CASSDRGYITGELFF. CDR3 coding DNA: TGTGCCAGCAGTGACCGAGGTTATATCACCGGGGAGCTGTTTTTT.

The chain carries TRBV29-1 and TRBJ2-7; D possibly corresponds to TRBD2 (7 bases). The J call may not be correct, given that the DNA end is closer to TRBJ2-5. The CDR3 extends over 13 amino acids. The germline CDR1 and CDR2 sequences are SQVTM and ANQGSEA. The CDR3 DNA reads TGCAGCGTTGTGAGGGGGGGCGGCGAGACCCAGTACTTC. This encodes CSVVRGGGETQYF.